This T cell receptor (beta chain) originates from a study of naive and memory T cell subsets. Note on this clonotype: The antigen is not known.

Study results and limitations: Over 90% of naive TCR sequences appeared only once after error correction, unlike memory subsets. Naive repertoires, especially CD8, held a few larger clonotypes, possibly memory cells re-expressing CD45RA.

The germline V gene has CDR1 SGHDN and CDR2 FVKESK. J was trimmed by 5 bases and V by 4 bases; bases with no gene match: 8. The CDR3 loop spans 16 amino acids. An equimolar mix of two oligonucleotides served as the beta constant-region primer for TRBC1 and TRBC2. Four rounds of PCR amplified the ligated cDNA using nested alpha and beta constant-region primers plus SP2. MiXCR was run by TCRdb on the UMI-ligation and nested PCR reads, yielding one entry per CDR3 protein. The sample records 120,000 to 150,000 distinct CDR3 sequences, approximately 22% being singletons. The material sequenced was naive CD4+ T cells from blood. The receptor's source is a human donor in good health. V is TRBV14 and J is TRBJ2-3; TRBD1 matches 11 bases. The CDR3 sequence: CASSRGQGAVLDTQYF. The CDR3, as DNA: TGTGCCAGCAGCCGAGGACAGGGGGCTGTATTAGATACGCAGTATTTT.